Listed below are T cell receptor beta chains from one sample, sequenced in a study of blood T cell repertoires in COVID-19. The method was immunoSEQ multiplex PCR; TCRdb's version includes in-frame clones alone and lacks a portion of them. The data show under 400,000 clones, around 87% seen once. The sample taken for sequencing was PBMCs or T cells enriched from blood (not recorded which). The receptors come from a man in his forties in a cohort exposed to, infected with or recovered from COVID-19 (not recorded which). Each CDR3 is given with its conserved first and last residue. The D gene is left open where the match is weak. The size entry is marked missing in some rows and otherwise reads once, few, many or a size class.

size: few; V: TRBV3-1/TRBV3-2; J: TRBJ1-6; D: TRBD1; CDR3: CASSRLEVGQGRSPLHF; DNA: TGTGCCAGCAGCCGACTAGAAGTGGGACAGGGAAGGTCACCCCTCCACTTT
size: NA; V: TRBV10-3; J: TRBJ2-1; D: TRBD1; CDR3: CAISEGTERNEQFF; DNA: TGTGCCATCAGTGAGGGGACAGAACGTAATGAGCAGTTCTTC
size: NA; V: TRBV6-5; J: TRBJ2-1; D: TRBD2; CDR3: CASSYSGLAGGNEQFF; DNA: TGTGCCAGCAGTTACTCGGGGCTAGCGGGAGGCAATGAGCAGTTCTTC
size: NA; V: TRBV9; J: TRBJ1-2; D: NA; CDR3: CASSPAGYGYTF; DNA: TGTGCCAGCAGCCCGGCGGGGTATGGCTACACCTTC
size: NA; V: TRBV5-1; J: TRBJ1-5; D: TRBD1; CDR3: CASSPGQGRSNQPQHF; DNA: TGCGCCAGCAGCCCGGGACAGGGAAGGAGCAATCAGCCCCAGCATTTT
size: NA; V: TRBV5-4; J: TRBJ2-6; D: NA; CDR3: CASRSAPPGSGANVLTF; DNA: TGTGCCAGCAGATCTGCCCCACCAGGGTCTGGGGCCAACGTCCTGACTTTC
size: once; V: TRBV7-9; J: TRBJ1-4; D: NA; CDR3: CASSLVGGHGEKLFF; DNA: TGTGCCAGCAGCTTAGTGGGGGGGCATGGTGAAAAACTGTTTTTT
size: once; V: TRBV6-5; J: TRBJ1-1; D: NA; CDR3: CASDEVRATEAFF; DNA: TGTGCCAGCGACGAGGTTCGAGCAACTGAAGCTTTCTTT
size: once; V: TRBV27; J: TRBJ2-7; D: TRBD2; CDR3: CASSLGTSGSYEQYF; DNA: TGTGCCAGCAGTTTAGGGACTAGCGGGAGCTACGAGCAGTACTTC
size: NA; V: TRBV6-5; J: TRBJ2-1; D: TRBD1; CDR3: CASSLGQGTAQFF; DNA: TGTGCCAGCAGTCTCGGACAGGGAACGGCGCAGTTCTTC
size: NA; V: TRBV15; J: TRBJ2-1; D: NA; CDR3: CATSRGRESRNYNEQFF; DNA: TGTGCCACCAGCAGAGGTCGAGAAAGTAGAAACTACAATGAGCAGTTCTTC
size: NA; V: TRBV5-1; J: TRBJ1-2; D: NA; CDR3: CASSMMTSNYGYTF; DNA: TGCGCCAGCAGCATGATGACATCTAACTATGGCTACACCTTC
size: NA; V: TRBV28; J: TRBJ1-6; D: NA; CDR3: CASSLWKGVSWNSPLHF; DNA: TGTGCCAGCAGTTTATGGAAAGGGGTCTCCTGGAATTCACCCCTCCACTTT
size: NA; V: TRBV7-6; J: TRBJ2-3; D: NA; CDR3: CASSLGARTGTDTQYF; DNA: TGTGCCAGCAGCTTAGGAGCGCGGACGGGGACAGATACGCAGTATTTT
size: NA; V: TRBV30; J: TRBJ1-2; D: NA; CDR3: CASRQNYGYTF; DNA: TGTGCCTCGCGGCAGAACTATGGCTACACCTTC
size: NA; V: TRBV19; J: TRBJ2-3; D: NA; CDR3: CASSTTRDSSSTDTQYF; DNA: TGTGCCAGTAGTACGACACGGGACTCCTCTAGCACAGATACGCAGTATTTT
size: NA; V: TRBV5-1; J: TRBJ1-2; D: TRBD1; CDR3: CASSLAPGGSGYTF; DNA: TGCGCCAGCAGCTTGGCCCCAGGGGGTAGTGGCTACACCTTC
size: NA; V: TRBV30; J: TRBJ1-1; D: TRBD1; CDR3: CAWSVRAQGASEAFF; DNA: TGTGCCTGGAGTGTAAGGGCACAGGGGGCCTCTGAAGCTTTCTTT
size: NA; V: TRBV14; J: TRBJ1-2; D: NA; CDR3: CASSQGLRYGYTF; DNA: TGTGCCAGCAGCCAGGGACTTCGCTATGGCTACACCTTC
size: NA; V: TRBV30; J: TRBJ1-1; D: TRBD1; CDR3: CAWSPRQGAAAFF; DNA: TGTGCCTGGAGTCCCCGACAGGGGGCTGCAGCTTTCTTT
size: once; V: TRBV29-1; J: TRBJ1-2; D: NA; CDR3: CSVENSYGYTF; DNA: TGCAGCGTTGAGAACAGCTATGGCTACACCTTC
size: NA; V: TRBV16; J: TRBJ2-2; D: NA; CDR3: CASSPRTGVSSGELFF; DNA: TGTGCCAGCAGCCCAAGGACGGGAGTCTCGAGCGGGGAGCTGTTTTTT
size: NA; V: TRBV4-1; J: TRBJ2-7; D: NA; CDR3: CASSRDSDSQLNEQYF; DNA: TGCGCCAGCAGCCGCGACTCGGACAGTCAGCTTAACGAGCAGTACTTC
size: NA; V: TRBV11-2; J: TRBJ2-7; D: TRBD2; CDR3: CASSSTSGRMSEQYF; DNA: TGTGCCAGCAGCTCCACTAGCGGGAGGATGTCCGAGCAGTACTTC
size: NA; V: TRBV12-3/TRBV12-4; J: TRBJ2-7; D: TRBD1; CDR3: CASRGQVSYEQYF; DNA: TGTGCCAGCAGGGGACAGGTCTCCTACGAGCAGTACTTC
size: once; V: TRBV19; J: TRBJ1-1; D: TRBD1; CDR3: CASTNWTGDEAFF; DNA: TGTGCCAGTACCAACTGGACAGGGGATGAAGCTTTCTTT
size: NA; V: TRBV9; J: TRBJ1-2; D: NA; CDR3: CASSVTGNYGYTF; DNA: TGTGCCAGCAGCGTTACAGGGAACTATGGCTACACCTTC
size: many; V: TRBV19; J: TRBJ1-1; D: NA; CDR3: CASISQAGLNTEAFF; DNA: TGTGCCAGTATTTCCCAAGCAGGGTTGAACACTGAAGCTTTCTTT
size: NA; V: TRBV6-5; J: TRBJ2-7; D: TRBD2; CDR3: CASSPAGLAGSEQYF; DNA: TGTGCCAGCAGTCCCGCCGGACTAGCGGGATCCGAGCAGTACTTC
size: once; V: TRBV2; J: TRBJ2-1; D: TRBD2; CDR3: CASRGEGTSYNEQFF; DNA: TGTGCCAGCAGGGGGGAGGGTACCTCCTACAATGAGCAGTTCTTC
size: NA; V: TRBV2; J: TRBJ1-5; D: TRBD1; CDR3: CASSPGTAGNQPQHF; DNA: TGTGCCAGCAGCCCCGGGACAGCGGGCAATCAGCCCCAGCATTTT
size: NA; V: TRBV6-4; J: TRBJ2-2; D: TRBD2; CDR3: CASRTSGNTGELFF; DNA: TGTGCCAGCCGGACTAGCGGTAACACCGGGGAGCTGTTTTTT
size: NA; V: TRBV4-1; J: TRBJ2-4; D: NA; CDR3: CASSHVTGQGGNINIQYF; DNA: TGCGCCAGCAGCCATGTCACCGGGCAGGGGGGTAATATTAACATTCAGTACTTC
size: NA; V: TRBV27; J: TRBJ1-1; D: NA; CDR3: CASGRLNTEAFF; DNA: TGTGCCAGCGGCCGATTGAACACTGAAGCTTTCTTT
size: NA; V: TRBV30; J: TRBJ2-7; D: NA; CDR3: CAWSRGSYEQYF; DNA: TGTGCCTGGAGTCGTGGCAGCTACGAGCAGTACTTC
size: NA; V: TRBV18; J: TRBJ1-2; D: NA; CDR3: CASSPRGGADGYTF; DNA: TGTGCCAGCTCACCACGCGGGGGCGCTGACGGCTACACCTTC
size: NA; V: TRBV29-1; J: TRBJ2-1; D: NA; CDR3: CSVEAGFYNEQFF; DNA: TGCAGCGTTGAAGCGGGATTCTACAATGAGCAGTTCTTC
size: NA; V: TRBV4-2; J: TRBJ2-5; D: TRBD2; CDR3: CASSQGDSGSPFGETQYF; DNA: TGTGCCAGCAGCCAAGGAGATAGCGGGAGCCCTTTCGGGGAGACCCAGTACTTC
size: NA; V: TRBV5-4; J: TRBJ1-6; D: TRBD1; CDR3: CASSLGDRQSPLHF; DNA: TGTGCCAGCAGCTTAGGGGACAGGCAATCACCCCTCCACTTT
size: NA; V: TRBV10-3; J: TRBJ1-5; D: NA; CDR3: CAIRAGRDQPQHF; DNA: TGTGCCATCAGAGCGGGACGGGATCAGCCCCAGCATTTT
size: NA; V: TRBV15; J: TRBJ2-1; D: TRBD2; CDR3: CATSRTTGGSWRYNEQFF; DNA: TGTGCCACCAGCAGAACGACGGGGGGTTCCTGGAGGTACAATGAGCAGTTCTTC
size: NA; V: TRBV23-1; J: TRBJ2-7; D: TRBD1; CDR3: CASSQDDRGFYEQYF; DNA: TGCGCCAGCAGTCAAGACGACAGGGGTTTCTACGAGCAGTACTTC
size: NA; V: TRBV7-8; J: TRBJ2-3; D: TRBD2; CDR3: CASSLEAGRTDTQYF; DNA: TGTGCCAGCAGCTTAGAAGCGGGACGCACAGATACGCAGTATTTT
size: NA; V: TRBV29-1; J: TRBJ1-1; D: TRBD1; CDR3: CSVEGDQGARTEAFF; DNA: TGCAGCGTTGAAGGTGATCAGGGGGCTCGTACTGAAGCTTTCTTT
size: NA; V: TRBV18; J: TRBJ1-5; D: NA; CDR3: CASSPQYGDQPQHF; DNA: TGTGCCAGCTCACCACAGTACGGTGATCAGCCCCAGCATTTT
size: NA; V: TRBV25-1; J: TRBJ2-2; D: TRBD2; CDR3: CASRGRDGTGELFF; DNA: TGTGCCAGCAGGGGGAGGGACGGCACCGGGGAGCTGTTTTTT
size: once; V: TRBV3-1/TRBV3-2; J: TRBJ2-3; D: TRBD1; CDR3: CASSRGTGLSTDTQYF; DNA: TGTGCCAGCAGCCGCGGGACAGGACTAAGCACAGATACGCAGTATTTT
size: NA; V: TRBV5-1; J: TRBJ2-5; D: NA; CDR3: CASGANVEETQYF; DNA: TGCGCCAGTGGGGCAAATGTCGAGGAGACCCAGTACTTC
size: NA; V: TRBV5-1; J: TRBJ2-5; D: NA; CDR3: CASSLGVETQYF; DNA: TGCGCCAGCAGCTTAGGGGTGGAGACCCAGTACTTC
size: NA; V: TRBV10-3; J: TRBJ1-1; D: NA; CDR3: CAISRARDTEAFF; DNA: TGTGCCATCAGCAGGGCTAGGGACACTGAAGCTTTCTTT
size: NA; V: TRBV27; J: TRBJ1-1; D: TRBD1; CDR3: CASKPRGTGVNTEAFF; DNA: TGTGCCAGCAAACCCAGGGGGACAGGCGTCAACACTGAAGCTTTCTTT
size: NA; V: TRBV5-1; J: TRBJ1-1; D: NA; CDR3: CASSLEPGNTEAFF; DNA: TGCGCCAGCAGCTTGGAGCCCGGGAACACTGAAGCTTTCTTT
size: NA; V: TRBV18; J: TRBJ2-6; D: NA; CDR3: CASSPQMGAQTSGANVLTF; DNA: TGTGCCAGCTCACCACAAATGGGGGCCCAAACCTCTGGGGCCAACGTCCTGACTTTC